This entry is about one TCR beta chain. The antigen is not known. Sequenced by immunoSEQ multiplex PCR; TCRdb stores in-frame clones only, minus some. The table lists some 120,000 clones, about 89% of them singletons. This sample was taken from a study of T cell responses to AZD1222 COVID-19 vaccine. The study, taken as a whole, reports: The repertoires were collected only after the peak T cell response.

With 3 bases removed from V and 7 bases from J, the gap between germline ends came to 16 bases. Germline CDR1 and CDR2: MNHEY and SMNVEV (reference sequence). The CDR3 is 15 amino acids. The sample here was peripheral blood, taken on day 0 of AZD1222 vaccination. The V gene is TRBV27, the J gene TRBJ1-5; possibly TRBD1 for D (6 bases). The clonotype comes from an adult in good health. CDR3 region: CASSFGGGPGQPQHF. The DNA for the CDR3 is TGTGCCAGCAGTTTTGGGGGGGGGCCAGGACAGCCCCAGCATTTT.